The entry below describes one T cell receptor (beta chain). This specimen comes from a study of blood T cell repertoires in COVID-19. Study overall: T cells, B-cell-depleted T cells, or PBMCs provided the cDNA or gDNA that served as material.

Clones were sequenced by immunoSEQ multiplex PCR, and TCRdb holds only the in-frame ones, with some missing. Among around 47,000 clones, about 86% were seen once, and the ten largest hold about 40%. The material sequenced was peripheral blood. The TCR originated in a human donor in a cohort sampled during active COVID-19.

Written as DNA, the CDR3 is TGTGCCAGCAGCTTAGAGATGTCTAGCGGGGCTAGCACAGATACGCAGTATTTT. Residues: CASSLEMSSGASTDTQYF. This chain links TRBV7-9 with TRBJ2-3; the match to TRBD2 covers 9 bases. The CDR3 is 18 residues long. Germline-derived CDR1 and CDR2 are SEHNR and FQNEAQ (reference sequence). Germline trimming cut 1 base from V and 0 bases from J; bases unmatched to any gene: 8.